These 21 T cell receptor beta chains came from one sample sequenced in a study of memory CD4+ T cells and cytomegalovirus serostatus. The protocol was immunoSEQ multiplex PCR, while the TCRdb copy is restricted to in-frame clones and leaves out a portion. This sample carries 40,000 or so clones, 79% of them seen once, and the ten largest clones take around 1.1%. The sort gate was single viable CD3+CD4+CD8-CD45RO+ cells for memory CD4+ T cells. Material for sequencing was memory CD4+ T cells from blood. The receptors derive from an adult in good health and CMV-seronegative.

This clone is deemed medium-sized (0.01 to 0.1%). The CDR3 sequence: CASSGIQGRSTF. CDR3 coding DNA: TGTGCCAGCAGCGGAATACAGGGGCGAAGCACCTTC. The chain is built from TRBV5-4 and TRBJ1-2, with 7 positions matching TRBD1. The CDR3 runs 12 residues. The germline gives CDR1 SGHNT, CDR2 YYREEE (reference sequence). V lost 4 bases and J lost 13; bases outside the gene matches: 10.

The sample holds a few counts of this clone. V is TRBV5-1 and J is TRBJ1-1; a weak D match, TRBD1 (6 bases). V was trimmed by 2 bases and J by 4 bases, leaving 9 bases between them. CDR1 is SGHRS and CDR2 is YFSETQ in the germline V gene. This CDR3 comprises 13 residues. The DNA for the CDR3 is TGCGCCAGCAGCTTTACAGGGAGCACTGAAGCTTTCTTT. Protein product: CASSFTGSTEAFF.

V is TRBV6-5 and J is TRBJ2-3; D unclear. The CDR3 covers 15 residues. The V gene lost 2 bases and the J gene lost 0 bases, with 9 bases spanning the gap. CDR1 and CDR2 (germline): MNHEY, SVGAGI. Written as DNA, the CDR3 is TGTGCCAGCAGTTACAAGCGATCTAGCACAGATACGCAGTATTTT. This encodes CASSYKRSSTDTQYF.

In DNA, the CDR3 is TGTGCCAGTAGTACGGGACAGGGAATGATGCCCCAGCATTTT. This translates into CASSTGQGMMPQHF. The V and J genes are TRBV19 and TRBJ1-5; 9 nucleotides match TRBD1. This CDR3 is 14 amino acids long. The V and J ends lost 4 bases and 9 bases, in that order; junction bases with no gene match: 7. Germline V lookup: CDR1 LNHDA, CDR2 SQIVND (reference sequence).

The DNA of the CDR3 is TGTGCCAGCAGCAGGACGGTGGAAGAGACCCAGTACTTC. Translation gives CASSRTVEETQYF. V usage is TRBV7-9 and J usage is TRBJ2-5, with D uncertain. The ends were cut back, 5 bases at V and 3 bases at J, with 10 bases in the middle. Germline-derived CDR1 and CDR2 are SEHNR and FQNEAQ (reference sequence). There are 13 residues in the CDR3.

CDR3 protein: CASSKTAANTEAFF. CDR3 DNA: TGTGCCAGCAGTAAGACAGCCGCGAACACTGAAGCTTTCTTT. This chain connects TRBV2 to TRBJ1-1, with a possible D match to TRBD1 (5 bases). CDR1 and CDR2 from the germline V gene are SNHLY and FYNNEI. V was shortened by 5 bases and J by 1 base, with 11 bases between the two germline ends. The CDR3 is made up of 14 amino acids.

The chain couples TRBV29-1 to TRBJ2-1; the match to TRBD2 covers 12 bases. The germline V gene has CDR1 SQVTM and CDR2 ANQGSEA. V shed 6 bases and J 4 bases; nucleotides not matched to a gene: 7. The length of the CDR3 is 15 residues. The CDR3 region is CSVVLAGGRYNEQFF. DNA of the CDR3: TGCAGCGTCGTACTAGCGGGAGGACGGTACAATGAGCAGTTCTTC.

The chain recombines TRBV11-2 with TRBJ1-4, with D perhaps matching TRBD1 (6 bases). CDR1 is SGHAT, CDR2 FQNNGV, per germline. Trimming stripped 4 bases from V and 7 bases from J, with 13 bases between. The CDR3 contains 14 residues. The CDR3 sequence is CASSSPRGREKLFF. For the CDR3, the DNA is TGTGCCAGCAGCTCACCCAGGGGACGTGAAAAACTGTTTTTT.

This chain connects TRBV18 to TRBJ1-2, with D hard to call. Germline lookup yields CDR1 KGHSH and CDR2 LQKENI. V was trimmed by 2 bases and J by 3 bases, leaving 1 base between them. CDR3 length: 11 residues. The CDR3 region is CASSPDYGYTF. CDR3 coding DNA: TGTGCCAGCTCACCAGACTATGGCTACACCTTC.

The chain couples TRBV2 to TRBJ2-1; 10 nucleotides align to TRBD2. The length of the CDR3 is 14 residues. The ends lost 3 bases at V and 7 bases at J; junction bases unmatched: 3. Germline assignment: CDR1 SNHLY and CDR2 FYNNEI. The CDR3 DNA reads as TGTGCCAGCAGTGATAGCGGGAGGAAGAATGAGCAGTTCTTC. This sequence encodes CASSDSGRKNEQFF. Full variable domain (outside the CDR3, taken from reference TRBV2 and TRBJ2-1): EPEVTQTPSHQVTQMGQEVILRCVPISNHLYFYWYRQILGQKVEFLVSFYNNEISEKSEIFDDQFSVERPDGSNFTLKIRSTKLEDSAMYFCASSDSGRKNEQFFGPGTRLTVL.

In nucleotides, the CDR3 is TGTGCCAGCAGTTACGGACGAGGCAGCGTAAACTATGGCTACACCTTC. It yields the protein CASSYGRGSVNYGYTF. V usage is TRBV6-5 and J usage is TRBJ1-2; no firm D call. There are 16 residues in the CDR3. The V end was cut by 2 bases, the J end by 2 bases, with 15 bases between. Germline lookup yields CDR1 MNHEY and CDR2 SVGAGI.

This chain uses TRBV5-1 with TRBJ1-5; TRBD1 matches at 8 bases. Looked up from germline, CDR1 is SGHRS and CDR2 is YFSETQ. J was trimmed by 6 bases and V by 4 bases; bases with no gene match: 6. CDR3 length: 14 amino acids. The CDR3 DNA is TGCGCCAGCAGCCTTACAGGGGGGAGTCAGCCCCAGCATTTT. Amino acid sequence: CASSLTGGSQPQHF.

This clone was seen more than once but under ten times. This chain connects TRBV6-1 to TRBJ2-3; unclear D gene. This CDR3 has 15 residues. Germline CDR1 MNHNS, CDR2 SASEGT. Trimming cost V 1 base and J 1 base, with 9 bases left between them. CDR3 bases: TGTGCCAGCAGTGAAGAAAGCTGGGGCACAGATACGCAGTATTTT. Translated, it gives CASSEESWGTDTQYF.

The CDR3 sequence: CASTTKGGHYGYTF. In nucleotides, the CDR3 is TGTGCCAGTACCACAAAGGGGGGGCACTATGGCTACACCTTC. This chain connects TRBV19 to TRBJ1-2, with a weak D call TRBD1 (6 bases). Germline V gene lookup returns CDR1 LNHDA and CDR2 SQIVND (reference sequence). V shed 7 bases and J shed 3 bases, with 15 bases lying between them. The CDR3 runs to 14 residues.

The CDR3 reads CASSPGDSATNEKLFF. The CDR3 DNA follows: TGTGCCAGCTCACCCGGGGACAGCGCAACTAATGAAAAACTGTTTTTT. The chain links TRBV18 to TRBJ1-4, with 7 bases lining up with TRBD1. The J segment lost 0 bases and the V segment lost 3 bases, leaving 4 bases of the junction unmatched. This CDR3 is built from 16 residues. Germline V gene data show CDR1 as KGHSH and CDR2 as LQKENI.

J is TRBJ2-7 and V is TRBV11-2, with no clear D. Trimming took off 1 base at V and 1 base at J, with 2 bases between the two ends. CDR3 size: 12 residues. Per germline, CDR1 SGHAT and CDR2 FQNNGV. The CDR3 sequence is CASSLASYEQYF. The CDR3 DNA reads TGTGCCAGCAGCTTAGCTTCCTACGAGCAGTACTTC.

V is TRBV5-1 and J is TRBJ1-1; D is perhaps TRBD1 (6 bases). CDR3 length: 13 residues. CDR1 and CDR2 (germline): SGHRS, YFSETQ. V was trimmed by 7 bases and J by 2 bases, leaving 12 bases between them. CDR3 amino acids: CASRGQPNTEAFF. The CDR3 nucleotides are TGCGCCAGCCGTGGACAGCCCAACACTGAAGCTTTCTTT. The full variable domain, its missing parts supplied by reference TRBV5-1 and TRBJ1-1, is KAGVTQTPRYLIKTRGQQVTLSCSPISGHRSVSWYQQTPGQGLQFLFEYFSETQRNKGNFPGRFSGRQFSNSRSEMNVSTLELGDSALYLCASRGQPNTEAFFGQGTRLTVV.

V and J are TRBV5-1 and TRBJ2-7, with 11 bases fitting TRBD2. This CDR3 comprises 16 residues. The ends lost 3 bases at V and 2 bases at J; junction bases unmatched: 7. Germline V gene sequence: CDR1 SGHRS, CDR2 YFSETQ. The CDR3 nucleotides read TGCGCCAGCAGCTGGGAAGGACTAGCGGGTACCTACGAGCAGTACTTC. It codes for CASSWEGLAGTYEQYF.

In its sample, this clone was seen a few times. The V call is TRBV2, the J call TRBJ1-3; maybe TRBD1 (5 bases). This CDR3 contains 15 residues. Looked up from germline, CDR1 is SNHLY and CDR2 is FYNNEI. V shed 2 bases and J shed 0 bases, with 8 bases lying between them. The CDR3 region has the DNA TGTGCCAGCAGTGAATACAGGCCCTCTGGAAACACCATATATTTT. Translating it yields CASSEYRPSGNTIYF.

This chain uses TRBV5-4 with TRBJ2-5, with 12 nucleotides matching TRBD2. The V segment lost 3 bases and the J segment 5 bases; nucleotides outside the gene matches: 5. In germline, CDR1 is SGHNT, CDR2 YYREEE (reference sequence). The CDR3 extends over 15 amino acids. The CDR3 loop is CASSWTSGVGETQYF. The CDR3 DNA reads as TGTGCCAGCAGCTGGACTAGCGGGGTGGGGGAGACCCAGTACTTC.

This chain connects TRBV6-1 to TRBJ1-2, with D perhaps TRBD1 (5 bases). Germline V gene data show CDR1 as MNHNS and CDR2 as SASEGT. The germline V and J ends were trimmed by 2 bases and 4 bases, with 11 bases remaining between them. CDR3 length: 14 residues. The CDR3 DNA reads as TGTGCCAGCAGTGAATCCGGACAAAGCTATGGCTACACCTTC. It yields the protein CASSESGQSYGYTF.